These T cell receptor beta chains were read from a single sample in a study of early T cells in non-severe SARS-CoV-2 infection. One entry per CDR3 protein results from TCRdb running MiXCR on the 5' RACE reads. The sample has about 29,000 distinct CDR3 sequences, about 5% seen once. The sample was whole blood. The receptors derive from an adult who was a healthcare worker with PCR-confirmed SARS-CoV-2 infection or an uninfected control (not recorded which). Each CDR3 is given with its conserved first and last residue.

CASSLAGDETDTQYF TRBJ2-3 TRBV12-3/TRBV12-4
CASSPHTGLAENIQYF TRBJ2-4 TRBV11-2
CASSPERGDRNEQFF TRBJ2-1 TRBV18
CASSQVAGGTGELFF TRBJ2-2 TRBV3-1
CSVEGGQIIQETQYF TRBJ2-5 TRBV29-1
CASSKGRGEQPQHF TRBJ1-5 TRBV9
CASSPTTGSGNTIYF TRBJ1-3 TRBV4-3
CASSSNTGELFF TRBJ2-2 TRBV5-1
CASGFMSVGYTF TRBJ1-2 TRBV12-5
CASSYEAGEPLGNEQFF TRBJ2-1 TRBV6-2/TRBV6-3
CASSLRGEKAFF TRBJ1-1 TRBV5-6
CASSLDRVDQPQHF TRBJ1-5 TRBV12-3/TRBV12-4
CSAPGAYNEQFF TRBJ2-1 TRBV20-1
CASSLARTPPWDTQYF TRBJ2-3 TRBV11-2
CASSFRGRQRGASTDTQYF TRBJ2-3 TRBV27